The 16 T cell receptor beta chains given below trace back to one sample, sequenced in a study of cytomegalovirus exposure and HLA in healthy donors (dated by TCRdb to 2015 to 2018). Libraries came from the immunoSEQ multiplex PCR assay. TCRdb mirrors the immuneACCESS table, restricted to in-frame sequences. Some clones are absent from its copies; in checked studies, under half trace to an unresolved V gene, and the reason for the others is unknown. This sample holds roughly 190,000 clones; around 86% were observed only once. In total, the top ten clones hold around 1.6% of the sample. The source material was PBMCs. The receptor set was obtained from a woman in her late teens or twenties in good health and CMV-seronegative.

This chain joins TRBV7-3 and TRBJ2-7; D is perhaps TRBD2 (5 bases). This CDR3 spans 14 amino acids. CDR1 is SGHTA and CDR2 is FQGTGA in the germline V gene. V dropped 2 bases and J dropped 3 bases, with 11 bases sitting between them. CDR3 residues: CASSLSGGDYEQYF. The DNA for the CDR3 is TGTGCCAGCAGCTTATCCGGAGGTGACTACGAGCAGTACTTC.

J is TRBJ1-2 and V is TRBV29-1; 12 bases fit TRBD1. This CDR3 contains 14 residues. Trimming at V came to 4 bases and at J to 10 bases, leaving 10 bases not matched to a gene. Germline CDR1 SQVTM, CDR2 ANQGSEA. The CDR3 loop is CSVGDRDRGQFYTF. The CDR3 bases are TGCAGCGTTGGCGACCGGGACAGGGGGCAATTCTACACCTTC. Filled out from reference TRBV29-1 and TRBJ1-2, the complete variable domain reads SAVISQKPSRDICQRGTSLTIQCQVDSQVTMMFWYRQQPGQSLTLIATANQGSEATYESGFVIDKFPISRPNLTFSTLTVSNMSPEDSSIYLCSVGDRDRGQFYTFGSGTRLTVV.

The J gene is TRBJ1-2, the V gene TRBV6-1, with D tentatively TRBD1 (5 bases). The CDR3 totals 14 residues. Trimming took 0 bases from V and 7 from J, leaving 12 bases between them. CDR1 and CDR2 (germline): MNHNS, SASEGT. In DNA form, the CDR3 reads TGTGCCAGCAGTGAAGCGCGCGCCGGGGGTGGCTACACCTTC. It encodes CASSEARAGGGYTF.

This clone was picked up one time. The genes are TRBV6-1 and TRBJ2-5; maybe TRBD2 (6 bases). The germline V gene encodes CDR1 MNHNS and CDR2 SASEGT. With 8 bases removed from V and 4 bases from J, the gap between germline ends came to 14 bases. This CDR3 comprises 13 residues. DNA of the CDR3: TGTGCCAGCGGTCGGCAGGAGGGAGAGACCCAGTACTTC. Its translation: CASGRQEGETQYF.

The rearrangement links TRBV9 to TRBJ2-2; 11 bases are shared with TRBD2. Germline V gene data show CDR1 as SGDLS and CDR2 as YYNGEE. The V gene end was trimmed by 2 bases and the J gene end by 1 base; junction bases not matched to a gene: 7. The CDR3 has 18 amino acids. CDR3 sequence (DNA): TGTGCCAGCAGCGTGTTGTCAGGACTAGCGGGGAACACCGGGGAGCTGTTTTTT. It yields the protein CASSVLSGLAGNTGELFF.

The chain uses TRBV7-9 and TRBJ1-4, with D possibly matching TRBD1 (5 bases). This CDR3 has 17 residues. The V end lost 5 bases, the J end lost 6 bases, and 22 bases lay between the germline ends. The germline V gene encodes CDR1 SEHNR and CDR2 FQNEAQ (reference sequence). The CDR3 protein is CASSPDRLQSKDEKLFF. In DNA, the CDR3 is TGTGCCAGCAGCCCAGACAGATTGCAGTCGAAGGATGAAAAACTGTTTTTT.

This clone has only one observation. The chain links TRBV18 to TRBJ2-7, with D tentatively TRBD1 (6 bases). This CDR3 comprises 14 residues. Trimming cost V 6 bases and J 3 bases, with 15 bases left between them. CDR1 and CDR2 (germline): KGHSH, LQKENI. As DNA, the CDR3 is TGTGCCAGCTCCAACTCAAGACAGGTCTACGAGCAGTACTTC. This sequence encodes CASSNSRQVYEQYF. Full variable domain (remainder filled in from reference TRBV18 and TRBJ2-7): NAGVMQNPRHLVRRRGQEARLRCSPMKGHSHVYWYRQLPEEGLKFMVYLQKENIIDESGMPKERFSAEFPKEGPSILRIQQVVRGDSAAYFCASSNSRQVYEQYFGPGTRLTVT.

The genes are TRBV7-2 and TRBJ2-5; the D gene is possibly TRBD1 (6 bases). Germline CDR1 and CDR2: SGHTA and FQGNSA. Between the trimmed V and J ends, which lost 8 bases and 5 bases, there was a span of 12 bases. The CDR3 contains 12 residues. CDR3 nucleotides: TGTGCCAGCGGGAACAGGGTGGAGACCCAGTACTTC. Its translation: CASGNRVETQYF.

This chain links TRBV2 with TRBJ2-7; 8 bases are a match to TRBD1. With 4 bases clipped from V and 0 bases from J, the junction kept 26 bases outside the gene matches. Germline assignment: CDR1 SNHLY and CDR2 FYNNEI. The CDR3 runs 22 residues. DNA for the CDR3: TGTGCCAGCAGTGTTTTACCCAGTATTCCCACCCACCGGGACAGGTTCTCCTACGAGCAGTACTTC. Translated, it gives CASSVLPSIPTHRDRFSYEQYF.

The chain recombines TRBV6-6 with TRBJ1-1; tentatively, D is TRBD1 (6 bases). This CDR3 region has 16 residues. CDR1 is MNHNY and CDR2 is SVGAGI in the germline V gene (reference sequence). Trimming removed 0 bases at V and 1 base at J, with 12 bases between. CDR3 residues: CASSYSQGQENTEAFF. CDR3 bases: TGTGCCAGCAGTTACTCGCAGGGACAAGAGAACACTGAAGCTTTCTTT.

This clone was seen a handful of times. J is TRBJ2-7 and V is TRBV29-1; D call uncertain. V was shortened by 2 bases and J by 1 base, with 3 bases between the two germline ends. CDR1 and CDR2 (germline): SQVTM, ANQGSEA. This CDR3 comprises 11 residues. CDR3 sequence (DNA): TGCAGCGTTGAACTATCCTACGAGCAGTACTTC. This translates into CSVELSYEQYF.

The chain combines TRBV11-2 with TRBJ1-2; possibly TRBD1 for D (5 bases). The V end was cut by 4 bases, the J end by 1 base, with 10 bases between. This CDR3 region has 14 residues. Germline CDR1 SGHAT, CDR2 FQNNGV. The CDR3 DNA sequence: TGTGCCAGCAGCTCGCTGACAGATAACTATGGCTACACCTTC. This gives the protein CASSSLTDNYGYTF. Complete variable domain (other parts from reference TRBV11-2 and TRBJ1-2): EAGVAQSPRYKIIEKRQSVAFWCNPISGHATLYWYQQILGQGPKLLIQFQNNGVVDDSQLPKDRFSAERLKGVDSTLKIQPAKLEDSAVYLCASSSLTDNYGYTFGSGTRLTVV.

This chain joins TRBV4-1 and TRBJ2-2, with 7 bases lining up with TRBD2. With V trimmed by 4 bases and J by 6 bases, 11 bases remained unmatched. Germline-derived CDR1 and CDR2 are MGHRA and YSYEKL. The CDR3 consists of 16 residues. Here the CDR3 DNA reads TGCGCCAGCAGCCGACTTGGACTAGTTTCCCCCGGGGAGCTGTTTTTT. This sequence encodes CASSRLGLVSPGELFF.

The chain combines TRBV5-1 with TRBJ1-1; a weak D match, TRBD1 (5 bases). This CDR3 region has 13 residues. Germline assignment: CDR1 SGHRS and CDR2 YFSETQ. V gave up 6 bases and J gave up 6 bases, with 15 bases separating them. This chain's CDR3 is CASTASSGAEAFF. The DNA for the CDR3 is TGCGCCAGCACAGCGTCGTCGGGGGCTGAAGCTTTCTTT. Combining the CDR3 with reference TRBV5-1 and TRBJ1-1 gives the whole variable domain KAGVTQTPRYLIKTRGQQVTLSCSPISGHRSVSWYQQTPGQGLQFLFEYFSETQRNKGNFPGRFSGRQFSNSRSEMNVSTLELGDSALYLCASTASSGAEAFFGQGTRLTVV.

This chain links TRBV10-3 with TRBJ1-5; 7 bases agree with TRBD1. The CDR3 is made up of 13 amino acids. Germline lookup yields CDR1 ENHRY and CDR2 SYGVKD. Trimming took 10 bases from V and 5 from J; bases not matched to a gene: 8. DNA of the CDR3: TGTGCCAGTAACAGGGGTTCGGATCAGCCCCAGCATTTT. Its protein is CASNRGSDQPQHF.

This chain uses TRBV18 with TRBJ1-1; maybe TRBD1 (6 bases). From germline, CDR1 is KGHSH and CDR2 LQKENI. This CDR3 contains 14 residues. CDR3 coding DNA: TGTAACTCAAAGGGGGGGACGATGAACACTGAAGCTTTCTTT. As protein: CNSKGGTMNTEAFF. The full variable domain, rest sourced from reference TRBV18 and TRBJ1-1, is NAGVMQNPRHLVRRRGQEARLRCSPMKGHSHVYWYRQLPEEGLKFMVYLQKENIIDESGMPKERFSAEFPKEGPSILRIQQVVRGDSAAYFCNSKGGTMNTEAFFGQGTRLTVV.